This T cell receptor beta chain was captured by sequencing in a study of shared clonotypes between healthy human individuals. CD45RO-negative cells were positively selected for CCR7, leaving out terminally differentiated effector memory CD45RA+ cells. Generated by immunoSEQ multiplex PCR, the TCRdb table keeps only in-frame clones and is missing some. The sample lists about 590,000 clones, just under 97% seen once, with approximately 0.1% in the top ten. The CDR3 runs to 9 residues. The germline gives CDR1 SEHNR, CDR2 FQNEAQ (reference sequence). V shed 4 bases and J shed 13 bases, with 5 bases lying between them. This clone was seen more than once but under ten times.

The sample taken for sequencing was naive CD8+ T cells sorted from blood. The receptor was derived from a woman aged 25 to 39 in good health. The rearrangement links TRBV7-9 to TRBJ2-1, with D unresolved. The CDR3 coding sequence is TGTGCCAGCAGCTCGCCCCAGTTCTTC. It codes for CASSSPQFF.